This T cell receptor (beta chain) came from a study of blood T cell repertoires in COVID-19. The wider study: The United States, Italy and Spain provided the acute and convalescent COVID-19 samples. Sources were T cells, B-cell-depleted T cells, or PBMCs; the material itself was cDNA or gDNA.

Recruitment covered roughly 22 US areas and drew participants whose ages spanned about 18 to 89 years. Cohort 3 donors were reported recovered after two negative PCRs, clearance, or symptom resolution. The CDR3 runs 16 residues. Germline-derived CDR1 and CDR2 are KGHDR and SFDVKD. V dropped 3 bases and J dropped 0; count of bases not matched to a gene: 5. TCRdb's copy holds only in-frame clones and misses some; the assay was immunoSEQ multiplex PCR. The table includes around 280,000 clones, roughly 89% detected once. The chain employs TRBV24-1 and TRBJ2-5; 8 bases map to TRBD1. The sample consisted of PBMCs or T cells enriched from blood (not recorded which). This sequence was found in a middle-aged woman who had recovered from COVID-19. In DNA form, the CDR3 reads TGTGCCACCAGTGATCCGGGGACAGGTCACCAAGAGACCCAGTACTTC. Translating gives CATSDPGTGHQETQYF.